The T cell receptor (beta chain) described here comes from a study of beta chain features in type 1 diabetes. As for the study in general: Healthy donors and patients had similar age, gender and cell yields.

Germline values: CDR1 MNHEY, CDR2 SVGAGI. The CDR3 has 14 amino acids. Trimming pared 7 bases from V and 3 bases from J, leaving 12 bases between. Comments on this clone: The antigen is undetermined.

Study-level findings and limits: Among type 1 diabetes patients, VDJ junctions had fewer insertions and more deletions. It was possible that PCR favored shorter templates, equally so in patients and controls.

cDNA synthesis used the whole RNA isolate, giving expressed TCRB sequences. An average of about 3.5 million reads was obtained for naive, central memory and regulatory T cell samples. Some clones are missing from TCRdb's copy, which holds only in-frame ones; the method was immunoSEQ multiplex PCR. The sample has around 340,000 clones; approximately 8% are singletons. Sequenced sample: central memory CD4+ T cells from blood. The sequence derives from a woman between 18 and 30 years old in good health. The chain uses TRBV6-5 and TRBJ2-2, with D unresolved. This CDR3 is CASTQMPDTGELFF. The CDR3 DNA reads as TGTGCCAGCACTCAGATGCCTGACACCGGGGAGCTGTTTTTT.